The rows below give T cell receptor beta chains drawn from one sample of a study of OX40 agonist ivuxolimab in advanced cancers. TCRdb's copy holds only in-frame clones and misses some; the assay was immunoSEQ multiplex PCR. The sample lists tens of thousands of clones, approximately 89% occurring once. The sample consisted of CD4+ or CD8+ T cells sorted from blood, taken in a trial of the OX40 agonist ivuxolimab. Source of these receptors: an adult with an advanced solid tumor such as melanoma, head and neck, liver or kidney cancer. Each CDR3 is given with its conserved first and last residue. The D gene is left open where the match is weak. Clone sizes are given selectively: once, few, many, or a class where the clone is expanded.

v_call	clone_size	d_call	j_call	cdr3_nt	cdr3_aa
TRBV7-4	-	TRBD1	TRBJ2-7	TGTGCCAGCAGCTTAAGAGGACAGGGGGCCCTCCGAGACGAGCAGTACTTC	CASSLRGQGALRDEQYF
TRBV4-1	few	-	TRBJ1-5	TGCGCCAGCAGCCAAGAAACGGGCGATCAGCCCCAGCATTTT	CASSQETGDQPQHF
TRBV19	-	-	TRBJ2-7	TGTGCCAGTAGGGAGAATAGCCCCCCCTACGAGCAGTACTTC	CASRENSPPYEQYF
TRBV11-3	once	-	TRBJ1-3	TGTGCCAGCAGCTTGACTTATGGCTTTTCATCTGGAAACACCATATATTTT	CASSLTYGFSSGNTIYF
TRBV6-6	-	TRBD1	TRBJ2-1	TGTGCCAGCAGAAGGGGACAGGCTCGGTTATTGGATGAGCAGTTCTTC	CASRRGQARLLDEQFF
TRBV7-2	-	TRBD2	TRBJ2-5	TGTGCCAGCAGCCGAGGGACTAGCGGGACGGAGACCCAGTACTTC	CASSRGTSGTETQYF
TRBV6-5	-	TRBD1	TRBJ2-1	TGTGCCAGCAGTCTACAGGGGGCGTACAATGAGCAGTTCTTC	CASSLQGAYNEQFF
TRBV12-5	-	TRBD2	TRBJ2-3	TGTGCTAGTGGTTTGGTAATAAGCGGGAGGGCAACAGATACGCAGTATTTT	CASGLVISGRATDTQYF
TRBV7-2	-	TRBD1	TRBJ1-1	TGTGCCAGCAGCTTAACAGGGGGCGGATCAGCATCTGTGAACACTGAAGCTTTCTTT	CASSLTGGGSASVNTEAFF
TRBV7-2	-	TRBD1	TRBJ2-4	TGTGCCAGCAGCTCACCCGGGACAGGGTGGGACATTCAGTACTTC	CASSSPGTGWDIQYF
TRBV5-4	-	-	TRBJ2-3	TGTGCCAGCAGCTTGGTGCCAGATACGCAGTATTTT	CASSLVPDTQYF
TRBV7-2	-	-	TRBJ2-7	TGTGCCAGCAGCCATACGCGAGGAGCCGTTATCCGCTCCTACGAGCAGTACTTC	CASSHTRGAVIRSYEQYF
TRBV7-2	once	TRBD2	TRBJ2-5	TGTGCCAGCAGCCACTTAGCGGGAGAACGAGAGACCCAGTACTTC	CASSHLAGERETQYF
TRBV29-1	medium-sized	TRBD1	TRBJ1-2	TGCAGCGTTGTAGAGGGGACAGACTATGGCTACACCTTC	CSVVEGTDYGYTF
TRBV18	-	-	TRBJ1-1	TGTGCCAGCTCACCAACAGAAGGAAACACTGAAGCTTTCTTT	CASSPTEGNTEAFF
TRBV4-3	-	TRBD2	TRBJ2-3	TGCGCCAGCAGCGCACAAGGATCCATTAGCGGGAGGGGGAATACGCAGTATTTT	CASSAQGSISGRGNTQYF
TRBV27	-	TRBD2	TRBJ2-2	TGTGCCAGCACTCTATCTAGACTAGCGGGAGGCCACACCGGGGAGCTGTTTTTT	CASTLSRLAGGHTGELFF
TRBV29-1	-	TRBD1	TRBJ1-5	TGCAGCGCCGGGACAGATAGCAATCAGCCCCAGCATTTT	CSAGTDSNQPQHF
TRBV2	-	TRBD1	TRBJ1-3	TGTGCCAGCAGTGCCGACAGGGCTGGTGGAAACACCATATATTTT	CASSADRAGGNTIYF
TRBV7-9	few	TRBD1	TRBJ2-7	TGTGCCAGCAGCTCCAGGGGGCCCGACGAGCAGTACTTC	CASSSRGPDEQYF
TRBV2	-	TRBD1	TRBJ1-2	TGTGCCAGCAGTGAAGGACCTACAGGGGCCTATGGCTACACCTTC	CASSEGPTGAYGYTF
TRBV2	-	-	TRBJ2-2	TGTGCCAGCAGTGAAGGCCCGCTTTGGGCGTCGAGGGGCACCGGGGAGCTGTTTTTT	CASSEGPLWASRGTGELFF
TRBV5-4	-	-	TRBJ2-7	TGTGCCAGCAGCTTGGCAGGGGTTTACGCGGAGCAGTACTTC	CASSLAGVYAEQYF
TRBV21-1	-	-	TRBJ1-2	TGTGCCAGCAGCAAAAACGAGGGCGGGAGGGGAGGCTACACCTTC	CASSKNEGGRGGYTF
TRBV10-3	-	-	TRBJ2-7	TGTGCCATCAGTGAGTCCGAGGGCGAGCAGTACTTC	CAISESEGEQYF
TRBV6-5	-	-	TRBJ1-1	TGTGCCAGCAGTTACGGGGTCACTATGAACACTGAAGCTTTCTTT	CASSYGVTMNTEAFF
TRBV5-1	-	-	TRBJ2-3	TGCGCCAGCAGCTTGGCCGCCAGGGAGCTCACAGATACGCAGTATTTT	CASSLAARELTDTQYF
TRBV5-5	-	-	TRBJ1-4	TGTGCCAGCAGCTTCGGCACAGGGTTTGAAAAACTGTTTTTT	CASSFGTGFEKLFF
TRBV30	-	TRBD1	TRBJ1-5	TGTGCCTGGAGTCACCCAGGGACAGGAGGTCAGCCCCAGCATTTT	CAWSHPGTGGQPQHF
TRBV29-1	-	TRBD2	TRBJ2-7	TGCAGCGTTGGAGATATTCTAGCGGGAGGGTACGAGCAGTACTTC	CSVGDILAGGYEQYF
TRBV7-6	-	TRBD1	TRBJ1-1	TGTGCCAGCAGCCCCGGGACAGGTAGTACTGAAGCTTTCTTT	CASSPGTGSTEAFF
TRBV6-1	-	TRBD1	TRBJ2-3	TGTGCCAGCAGTGAACCGGGACAGGGGTTAGATACGCAGTATTTT	CASSEPGQGLDTQYF
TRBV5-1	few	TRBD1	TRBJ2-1	TGCGCCAGCAGGGCGACAGGGGCTTCTCTTTACAATGAGCAGTTCTTC	CASRATGASLYNEQFF
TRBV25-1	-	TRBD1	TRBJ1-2	TGTGCCAGCAGTGATTCGGACAGGGCCTATGGCTACACCTTC	CASSDSDRAYGYTF
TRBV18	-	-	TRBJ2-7	TGTGCCAGCTCACCGGGGACATTCTCCTACGAGCAGTACTTC	CASSPGTFSYEQYF
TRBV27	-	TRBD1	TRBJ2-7	TGTGCCAGCAGCACGGACAGGGAGGATTCCGAGCAGTACTTC	CASSTDREDSEQYF
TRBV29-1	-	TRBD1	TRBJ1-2	TGCAGCCCCAGAGGCAGGGGGCGCATTCACTATGGCTACACCTTC	CSPRGRGRIHYGYTF
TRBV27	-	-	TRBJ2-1	TGTGCCAGCAAAGGGGAGGGAGGGGGCTACAATGAGCAGTTCTTC	CASKGEGGGYNEQFF
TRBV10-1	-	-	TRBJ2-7	TGCGCCAGCAGTGAGGGGCAGAGCTACGAGCAGTACTTC	CASSEGQSYEQYF
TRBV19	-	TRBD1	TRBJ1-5	TGTGCCAGTAGTCGGGACAGTAGCAATCAGCCCCAGCATTTT	CASSRDSSNQPQHF